These T cell receptor beta chains were read from a single sample in a study of regulatory dendritic cells for organ transplantation. Libraries were prepared by immunoSEQ multiplex PCR; TCRdb keeps only in-frame clonotypes and omits some of them. This table holds about 11,000 clones, about 75% found once. These receptors are not linked to any known antigen. Sequencing was done on a sample of memory CD4+ T cells from blood cultured with regulatory dendritic cells. The receptors stem from a human donor in good health. Both conserved end residues are part of each CDR3. The D gene is left open where the match is weak. Not every row has a clone size; where given, it reads once, few, many or a size class.

v_call	d_call	clone_size	j_call	cdr3_aa	cdr3_nt
TRBV7-8	TRBD1	.	TRBJ1-6	CASSLGQGSNTLHF	TGTGCCAGCAGCTTGGGACAGGGAAGCAACACCCTCCACTTT
TRBV5-8	TRBD2	.	TRBJ2-1	CASGPAGGRGSNEQFF	TGTGCCAGCGGTCCAGCGGGGGGGCGGGGGTCCAATGAGCAGTTCTTC
TRBV4-1	.	.	TRBJ1-1	CASSLPGRNTEAFF	TGCGCCAGCAGCCTACCGGGGAGGAACACTGAAGCTTTCTTT
TRBV6-1	TRBD1	.	TRBJ1-2	CASVLGQGAYGYTF	TGTGCCAGCGTGCTTGGCCAGGGGGCTTATGGCTACACCTTC
TRBV7-9	.	once	TRBJ2-1	CASSLPPGSYNEQFF	TGTGCCAGCAGCTTACCCCCAGGCTCCTACAATGAGCAGTTCTTC
TRBV2	.	few	TRBJ1-1	CASSGQVNTEAFF	TGTGCCAGCAGTGGACAGGTGAACACTGAAGCTTTCTTT
TRBV7-2	.	.	TRBJ2-1	CASSVQVNNEQFF	TGTGCCAGCAGCGTACAGGTGAACAATGAGCAGTTCTTC
TRBV6-1	.	.	TRBJ2-5	CASSWTVQETQYF	TGTGCCAGCAGTTGGACAGTCCAGGAGACCCAGTACTTC
TRBV9	.	.	TRBJ1-1	CASSVVGGSTEAFF	TGTGCCAGCAGCGTAGTGGGGGGGAGCACTGAAGCTTTCTTT
TRBV5-1	.	.	TRBJ2-2	CASSSGQIANTGELFF	TGCGCCAGCAGCTCCGGACAGATCGCGAACACCGGGGAGCTGTTTTTT
TRBV10-3	TRBD1	few	TRBJ1-2	CATRWEQGNYGYTF	TGTGCCACCAGATGGGAACAGGGGAACTATGGCTACACCTTC
TRBV7-6	TRBD1	.	TRBJ2-1	CASSLATGSYNEQFF	TGTGCCAGCAGCTTAGCGACAGGGTCCTACAATGAGCAGTTCTTC
TRBV2	.	once	TRBJ1-4	CASSLMTGRSEKLFF	TGTGCCAGCAGTCTTATGACAGGCAGGAGTGAAAAACTGTTTTTT
TRBV4-2	TRBD2	.	TRBJ2-7	CASRLQGAGAYEQYF	TGTGCCAGCAGGCTTCAAGGGGCGGGGGCCTACGAGCAGTACTTC
TRBV7-9	.	.	TRBJ1-6	CASSSGLGEAPLHF	TGTGCCAGCAGCTCAGGCTTGGGGGAGGCACCCCTCCACTTT
TRBV6-1	.	.	TRBJ1-5	CASGFLLGAEQPQHF	TGTGCCAGCGGGTTTCTTCTGGGGGCGGAGCAGCCCCAGCATTTT
TRBV29-1	.	.	TRBJ2-3	CSVYISTDTQYF	TGCAGCGTATACATTAGCACAGATACGCAGTATTTT
TRBV9	TRBD1	.	TRBJ1-4	CASRQGVAADEKLFF	TGTGCCAGCAGACAGGGGGTCGCGGCGGATGAAAAACTGTTTTTT
TRBV5-1	.	.	TRBJ1-1	CASTPSGWMNTEAFF	TGCGCCAGCACCCCATCGGGGTGGATGAACACTGAAGCTTTCTTT
TRBV19	.	.	TRBJ1-1	CASSTRQYGRGNTEAFF	TGTGCCAGTAGCACTAGACAGTACGGCAGGGGGAACACTGAAGCTTTCTTT
TRBV4-1	.	.	TRBJ2-3	CASSQDPAQDTQYF	TGCGCCAGCAGCCAAGATCCAGCGCAAGATACGCAGTATTTT
TRBV11-2	TRBD1	.	TRBJ1-1	CASSWAQGANTEAFF	TGTGCCAGCAGCTGGGCACAGGGGGCGAACACTGAAGCTTTCTTT
TRBV5-1	.	.	TRBJ1-4	CASSLADSGNEKLFF	TGCGCCAGCAGCTTGGCGGACAGCGGAAATGAAAAACTGTTTTTT
TRBV5-6	.	.	TRBJ1-1	CASSSYRDSLNTEAFF	TGTGCCAGCAGCTCTTACCGGGACTCGTTGAACACTGAAGCTTTCTTT
TRBV6-5	TRBD1	few	TRBJ1-1	CASSSGTGANTEAFF	TGTGCCAGCAGCTCCGGGACAGGGGCGAACACTGAAGCTTTCTTT
TRBV11-3	.	.	TRBJ1-1	CASSLDGDTEAFF	TGTGCCAGCAGCTTAGATGGAGACACTGAAGCTTTCTTT
TRBV7-8	.	.	TRBJ1-5	CASTLKGKQGLASNQPQHF	TGTGCCAGCACCTTAAAGGGGAAACAGGGACTAGCGAGCAATCAGCCCCAGCATTTT
TRBV9	TRBD2	once	TRBJ2-1	CASSVGAGGRSSYNEQFF	TGTGCCAGCAGCGTAGGAGCGGGGGGGCGGTCTTCCTACAATGAGCAGTTCTTC
TRBV20-1	.	.	TRBJ2-1	CSAKSEYEQFF	TGCAGTGCTAAGTCGGAGTATGAGCAGTTCTTC
TRBV7-2	TRBD2	.	TRBJ2-7	CASSLGPRVSGGHGEQYF	TGTGCCAGCAGCTTAGGCCCCCGAGTTAGCGGGGGACATGGGGAGCAGTACTTC
TRBV21-1	.	.	TRBJ2-7	CASSKNGGAYEQYF	TGTGCCAGCAGCAAAAATGGGGGCGCTTACGAGCAGTACTTC
TRBV29-1	.	once	TRBJ1-2	CSVLRQTYGYTF	TGCAGCGTCCTAAGACAGACGTATGGCTACACCTTC
TRBV7-9	.	few	TRBJ1-4	CASEGHSNREKLFF	TGTGCCAGCGAGGGACACTCTAATCGTGAAAAACTGTTTTTT
TRBV5-1	TRBD2	once	TRBJ2-3	CASSTGTSGFTDTQYF	TGCGCCAGCAGCACCGGGACTAGCGGATTCACAGATACGCAGTATTTT
TRBV5-1	TRBD2	.	TRBJ2-1	CASSQSEGTGGEQFF	TGCGCCAGCAGCCAATCGGAGGGAACGGGGGGTGAGCAGTTCTTC
TRBV5-4	TRBD1	once	TRBJ2-2	CASSTGTGYTGELFF	TGTGCCAGCAGCACCGGGACAGGATACACCGGGGAGCTGTTTTTT
TRBV6-5	TRBD1	.	TRBJ2-7	CASRSGGTSSYEQYF	TGTGCCAGCAGATCAGGGGGCACTAGCTCCTACGAGCAGTACTTC
TRBV7-9	TRBD2	.	TRBJ2-3	CASSSDRGGVSTDTQYF	TGTGCCAGCAGCTCAGACCGGGGGGGCGTAAGCACAGATACGCAGTATTTT
TRBV5-1	TRBD2	.	TRBJ2-5	CASSFRTGGQETQYF	TGCGCCAGCAGCTTCCGGACGGGGGGCCAAGAGACCCAGTACTTC